This is a list of T cell receptor beta chains from one sample in a study of T cell clones after liver transplantation. The method was immunoSEQ multiplex PCR; TCRdb's version includes in-frame clones alone and lacks a portion of them. Here the sample spans fewer than 650 clones, approximately 57% being singletons. These receptors' targets are unknown. The specimen was CD8+ T cells from cultured PBMCs. These receptors all come from a human patient who received a liver transplant. Part of the T cells may come from the graft donor. Both conserved end residues are part of each CDR3. D genes are given only for firm matches.

V	D	CDR3
TRBV5-5	NA	CASSFGLNTEAFF
TRBV4-1	NA	CASSQSSRSGNTIYF
TRBV7-9	NA	CASSLSPIRDTQYF
TRBV27	TRBD2	CASSLRTSGGTDTQYF
TRBV6-8	NA	CASSYRGYGNTIYF
TRBV13	TRBD1	CASSPRTGLSEQYF
TRBV9	NA	CASSPRLGSDTYEQYF
TRBV5-5	NA	CASSQDDSYGYTF
TRBV4-3	NA	CASSRIVGYNGYTF
TRBV4-1	NA	CASSLLGLGELFF
TRBV4-3	NA	CASSQLERHTGELFF
TRBV19	NA	CASSIDVTPGYYNEQFF
TRBV6-1	TRBD2	CASSEKSSGLGTGELFF
TRBV11-1	NA	CASSPTESGNTIYF
TRBV7-6	NA	CASSLESGDRSYNEQFF
TRBV7-9	NA	CASSLLGGTGNTIYF
TRBV6-4	NA	CASSPSPRSSYNEQFF
TRBV2	NA	CASSERGTYEQYF
TRBV7-6	TRBD1	CASSLTGTGGEFGTQYF
TRBV6-5	NA	CASSYAVNTEAFF
TRBV4-2	NA	CASSQTPGSSGNTIYF
TRBV7-8	TRBD2	CASSLEQVAGGQDNEQFF
TRBV7-7	NA	CASSQDDSYGYTF
TRBV9	TRBD2	CASSAGSGGAIYTDTQYF
TRBV7-4	TRBD1	CASSLTGTGGEFGTQYF
TRBV4-3	NA	CASSQRTGSNQPQHF
TRBV9	NA	CASSPYGGEQYF
TRBV5-8	NA	CASRPLGYSYEQYF
TRBV15	TRBD2	CATSRPPGGGGYEQYF